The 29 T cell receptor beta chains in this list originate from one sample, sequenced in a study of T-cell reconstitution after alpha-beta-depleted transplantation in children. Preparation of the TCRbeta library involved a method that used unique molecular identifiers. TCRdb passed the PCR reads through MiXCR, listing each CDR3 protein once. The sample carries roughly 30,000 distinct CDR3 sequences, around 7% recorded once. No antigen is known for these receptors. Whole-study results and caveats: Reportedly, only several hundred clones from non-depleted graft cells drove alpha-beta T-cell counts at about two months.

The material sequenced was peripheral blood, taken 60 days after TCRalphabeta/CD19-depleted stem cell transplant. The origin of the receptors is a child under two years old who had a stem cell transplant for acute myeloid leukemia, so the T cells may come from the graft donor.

CDR3 DNA: TGCACCAGCTCTCACTCGGCCAGGGACGCCTGGACCTTC. This gives the protein CTSSHSARDAWTF. V gene TRBV1 combines with J gene TRBJ1-2; TRBD1, the D gene given by the table, was not confirmed from the DNA. TRBV1 is a listed pseudogene. This CDR3 has 13 amino acids.

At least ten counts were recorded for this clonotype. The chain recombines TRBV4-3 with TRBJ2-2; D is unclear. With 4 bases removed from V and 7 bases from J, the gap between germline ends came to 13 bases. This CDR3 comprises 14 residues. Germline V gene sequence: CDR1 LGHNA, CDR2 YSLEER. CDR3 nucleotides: TGCGCCAGCAGCCTCCCTGGGGTCGGCGGGGAGCTGTTTTTT. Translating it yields CASSLPGVGGELFF.

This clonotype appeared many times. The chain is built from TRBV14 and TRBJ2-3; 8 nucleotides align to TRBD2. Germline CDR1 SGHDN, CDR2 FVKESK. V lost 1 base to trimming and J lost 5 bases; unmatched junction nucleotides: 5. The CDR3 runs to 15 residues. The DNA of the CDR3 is TGTGCCAGCAGCCAAGTCGGGGGGGCTGGAGATACGCAGTATTTT. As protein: CASSQVGGAGDTQYF.

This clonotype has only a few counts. The chain's CDR3 is CAWSIAIRDTEAFF. The CDR3 DNA is TGTGCCTGGAGTATCGCCATTCGGGACACTGAAGCTTTCTTT. The gene calls are TRBV30 and TRBJ1-1; D call uncertain. The V and J ends lost 2 bases and 3 bases respectively, with 13 bases between them. CDR3 size: 14 residues. CDR1 and CDR2 from the germline V gene are GTSNPN and SVGIG (reference sequence).

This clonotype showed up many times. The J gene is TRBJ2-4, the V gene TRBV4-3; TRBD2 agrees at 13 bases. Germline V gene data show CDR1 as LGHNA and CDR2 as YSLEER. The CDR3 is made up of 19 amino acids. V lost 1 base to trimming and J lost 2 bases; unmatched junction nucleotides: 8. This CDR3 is CASSQGTSGSMLTKNIQYF. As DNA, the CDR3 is TGCGCCAGCAGCCAAGGGACTAGCGGGAGTATGTTGACCAAAAACATTCAGTACTTC.

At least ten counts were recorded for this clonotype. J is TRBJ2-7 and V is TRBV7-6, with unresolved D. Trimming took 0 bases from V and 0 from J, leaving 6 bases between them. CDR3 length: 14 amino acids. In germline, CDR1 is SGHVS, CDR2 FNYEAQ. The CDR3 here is CASSLAWDSYEQYF. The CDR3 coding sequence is TGTGCCAGCAGCTTAGCGTGGGACTCCTACGAGCAGTACTTC.

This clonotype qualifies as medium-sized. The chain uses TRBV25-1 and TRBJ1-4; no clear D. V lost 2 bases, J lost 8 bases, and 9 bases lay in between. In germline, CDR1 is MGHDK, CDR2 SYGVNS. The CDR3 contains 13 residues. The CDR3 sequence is CASSEEWREKLFF. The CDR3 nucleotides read TGTGCCAGCAGTGAAGAGTGGAGGGAAAAACTGTTTTTT. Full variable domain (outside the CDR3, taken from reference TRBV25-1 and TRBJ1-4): EADIYQTPRYLVIGTGKKITLECSQTMGHDKMYWYQQDPGMELHLIHYSYGVNSTEKGDLSSESTVSRIRTEHFPLTLESARPSHTSQYLCASSEEWREKLFFGSGTQLSVL.

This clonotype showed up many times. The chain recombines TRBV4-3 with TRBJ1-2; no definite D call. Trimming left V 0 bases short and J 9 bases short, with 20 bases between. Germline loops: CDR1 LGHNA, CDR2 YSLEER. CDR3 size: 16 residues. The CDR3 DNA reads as TGCGCCAGCAGCCAAGATGTGGTAGGCAGGCCGGGGAGCTACACCTTC. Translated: CASSQDVVGRPGSYTF.

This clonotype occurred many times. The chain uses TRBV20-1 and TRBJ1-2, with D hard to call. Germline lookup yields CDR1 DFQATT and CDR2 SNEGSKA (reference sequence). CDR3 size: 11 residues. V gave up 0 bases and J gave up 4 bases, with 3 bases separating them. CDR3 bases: TGCAGTGCTAGAGATGGCTATGGCTACACCTTC. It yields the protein CSARDGYGYTF.

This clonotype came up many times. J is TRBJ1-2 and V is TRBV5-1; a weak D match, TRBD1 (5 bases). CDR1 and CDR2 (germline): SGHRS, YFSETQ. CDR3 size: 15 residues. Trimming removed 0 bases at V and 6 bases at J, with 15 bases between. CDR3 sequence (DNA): TGCGCCAGCAGCTTGGCCGCCAGGGTATCAGATGGCTACACCTTC. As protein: CASSLAARVSDGYTF.

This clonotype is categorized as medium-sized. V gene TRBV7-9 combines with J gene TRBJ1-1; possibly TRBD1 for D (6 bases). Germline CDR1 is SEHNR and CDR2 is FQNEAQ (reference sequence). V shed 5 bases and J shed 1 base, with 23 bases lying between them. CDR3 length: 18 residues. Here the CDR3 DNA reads TGTGCCAGCAGCCCGAGGAGTTCAGGGGATCCTTGGAACACTGAAGCTTTCTTT. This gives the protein CASSPRSSGDPWNTEAFF.

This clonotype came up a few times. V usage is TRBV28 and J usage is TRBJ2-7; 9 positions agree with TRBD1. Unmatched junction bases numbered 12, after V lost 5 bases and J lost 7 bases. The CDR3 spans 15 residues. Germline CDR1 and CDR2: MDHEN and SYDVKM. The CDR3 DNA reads TGTGCCAGCAGTGCCTCCGGGACAGGGTCCGGGGAGCAGTACTTC. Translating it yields CASSASGTGSGEQYF. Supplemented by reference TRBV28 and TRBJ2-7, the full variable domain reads DVKVTQSSRYLVKRTGEKVFLECVQDMDHENMFWYRQDPGLGLRLIYFSYDVKMKEKGDIPEGYSVSREKKERFSLILESASTNQTSMYLCASSASGTGSGEQYFGPGTRLTVT.

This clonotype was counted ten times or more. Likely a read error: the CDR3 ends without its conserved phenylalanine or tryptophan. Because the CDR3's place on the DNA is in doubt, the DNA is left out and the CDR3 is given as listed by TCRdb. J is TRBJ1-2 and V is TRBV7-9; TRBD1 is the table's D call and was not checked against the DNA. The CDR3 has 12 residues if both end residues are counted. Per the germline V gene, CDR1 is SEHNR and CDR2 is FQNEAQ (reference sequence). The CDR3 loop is CASSFRPTGVRL.

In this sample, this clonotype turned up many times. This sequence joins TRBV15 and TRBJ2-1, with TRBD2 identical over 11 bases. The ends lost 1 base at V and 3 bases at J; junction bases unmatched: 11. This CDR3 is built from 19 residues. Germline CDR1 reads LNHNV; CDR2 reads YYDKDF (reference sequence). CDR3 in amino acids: CATSRARTGLAAIYNEQFF. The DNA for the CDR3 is TGTGCCACCAGCAGAGCCCGGACGGGACTAGCGGCCATCTACAATGAGCAGTTCTTC. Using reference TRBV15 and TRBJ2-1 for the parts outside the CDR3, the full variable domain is DAMVIQNPRYQVTQFGKPVTLSCSQTLNHNVMYWYQQKSSQAPKLLFHYYDKDFNNEADTPDNFQSRRPNTSFCFLDIRSPGLGDTAMYLCATSRARTGLAAIYNEQFFGPGTRLTVL.

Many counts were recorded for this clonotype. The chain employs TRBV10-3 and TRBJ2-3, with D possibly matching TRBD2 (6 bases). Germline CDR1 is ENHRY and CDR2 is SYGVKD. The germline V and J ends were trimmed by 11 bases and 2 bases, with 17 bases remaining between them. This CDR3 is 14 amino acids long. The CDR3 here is CASGEGPFTDTQYF. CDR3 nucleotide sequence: TGTGCCTCGGGGGAAGGACCTTTCACAGATACGCAGTATTTT.

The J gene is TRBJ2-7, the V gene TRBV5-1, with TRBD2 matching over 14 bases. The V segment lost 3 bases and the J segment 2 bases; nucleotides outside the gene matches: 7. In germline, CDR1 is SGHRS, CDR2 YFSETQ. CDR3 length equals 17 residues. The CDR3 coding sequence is TGCGCCAGCAGCTCCCAACCGACTAGCGGGAGGGCCTACGAGCAGTACTTC. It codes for CASSSQPTSGRAYEQYF.

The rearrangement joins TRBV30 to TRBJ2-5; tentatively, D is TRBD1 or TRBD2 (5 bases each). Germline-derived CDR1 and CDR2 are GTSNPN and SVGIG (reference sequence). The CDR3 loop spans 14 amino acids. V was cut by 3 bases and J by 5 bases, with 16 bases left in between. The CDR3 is CAWSLHGAGETQYF. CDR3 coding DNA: TGTGCCTGGAGCCTCCACGGGGCTGGGGAGACCCAGTACTTC.

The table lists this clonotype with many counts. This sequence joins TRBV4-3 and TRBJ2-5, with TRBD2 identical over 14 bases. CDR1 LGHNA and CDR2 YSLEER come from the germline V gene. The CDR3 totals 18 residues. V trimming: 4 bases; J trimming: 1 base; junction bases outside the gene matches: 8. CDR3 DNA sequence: TGCGCCAGCAGCCCCTCAGGGACTAGCGGGGGCCTCCAAGAGACCCAGTACTTC. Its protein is CASSPSGTSGGLQETQYF.

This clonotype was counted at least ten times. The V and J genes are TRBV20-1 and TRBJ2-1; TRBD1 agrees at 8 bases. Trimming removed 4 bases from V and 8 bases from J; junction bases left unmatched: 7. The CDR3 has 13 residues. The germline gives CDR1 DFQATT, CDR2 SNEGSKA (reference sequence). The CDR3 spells CSATEGTGDEQFF. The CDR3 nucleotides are TGCAGTGCTACCGAGGGGACAGGCGATGAGCAGTTCTTC.

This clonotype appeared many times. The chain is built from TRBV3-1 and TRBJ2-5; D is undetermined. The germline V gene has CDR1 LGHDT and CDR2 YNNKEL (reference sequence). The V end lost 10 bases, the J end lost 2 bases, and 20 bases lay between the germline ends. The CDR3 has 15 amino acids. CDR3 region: CANSHDKVLQETQYF. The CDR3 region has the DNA TGTGCCAACAGTCATGACAAAGTCCTGCAAGAGACCCAGTACTTC.

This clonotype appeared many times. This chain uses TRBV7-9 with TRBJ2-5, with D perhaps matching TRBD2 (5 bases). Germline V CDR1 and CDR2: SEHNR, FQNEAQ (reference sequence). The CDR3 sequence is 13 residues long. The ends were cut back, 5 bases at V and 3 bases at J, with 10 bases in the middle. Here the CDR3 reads CASSTTREETQYF. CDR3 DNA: TGTGCCAGCAGCACTACTAGGGAAGAGACCCAGTACTTC. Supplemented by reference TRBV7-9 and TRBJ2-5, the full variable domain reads DTGVSQNPRHKITKRGQNVTFRCDPISEHNRLYWYRQTLGQGPEFLTYFQNEAQLEKSRLLSDRFSAERPKGSFSTLEIQRTEQGDSAMYLCASSTTREETQYFGPGTRLLVL.

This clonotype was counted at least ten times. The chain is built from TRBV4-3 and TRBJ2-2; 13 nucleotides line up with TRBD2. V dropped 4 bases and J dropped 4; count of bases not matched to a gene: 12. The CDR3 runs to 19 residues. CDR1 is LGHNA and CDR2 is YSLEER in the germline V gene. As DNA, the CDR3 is TGCGCCAGCAGCCTCGGACTAGCGGGAGAAGGTGGGAGCACCGGGGAGCTGTTTTTT. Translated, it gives CASSLGLAGEGGSTGELFF.

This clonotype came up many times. The DNA for the CDR3 is TGTGCCAGCAGCGCCAGCGGGAGGAGAGATGAGCAGTACTTC. This encodes CASSASGRRDEQYF. The chain couples TRBV9 to TRBJ2-7; 9 nucleotides align to TRBD2. The CDR3 contains 14 residues. V lost 3 bases to trimming and J lost 7 bases; unmatched junction nucleotides: 8. Germline V gene data show CDR1 as SGDLS and CDR2 as YYNGEE.

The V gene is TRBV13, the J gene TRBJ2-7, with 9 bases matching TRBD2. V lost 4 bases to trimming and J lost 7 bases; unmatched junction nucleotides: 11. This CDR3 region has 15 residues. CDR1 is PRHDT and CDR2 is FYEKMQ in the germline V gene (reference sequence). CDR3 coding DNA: TGTGCCAGCAGCTCTTTAGCGGGAGCCCCTGGAGAGCAGTACTTC. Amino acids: CASSSLAGAPGEQYF.

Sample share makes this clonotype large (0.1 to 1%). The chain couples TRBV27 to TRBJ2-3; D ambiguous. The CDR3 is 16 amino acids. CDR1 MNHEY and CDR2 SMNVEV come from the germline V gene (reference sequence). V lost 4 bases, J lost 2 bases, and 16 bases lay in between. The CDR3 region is CASSSLGPAHTDTQYF. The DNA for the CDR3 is TGTGCCAGCAGTTCGCTGGGCCCGGCCCACACAGATACGCAGTATTTT.

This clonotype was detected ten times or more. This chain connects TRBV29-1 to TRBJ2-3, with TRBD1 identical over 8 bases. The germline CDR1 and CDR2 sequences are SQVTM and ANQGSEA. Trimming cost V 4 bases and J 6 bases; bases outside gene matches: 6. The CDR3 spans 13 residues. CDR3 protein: CSVGTGSVDTQYF. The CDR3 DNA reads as TGCAGCGTTGGGACAGGGAGTGTGGATACGCAGTATTTT.

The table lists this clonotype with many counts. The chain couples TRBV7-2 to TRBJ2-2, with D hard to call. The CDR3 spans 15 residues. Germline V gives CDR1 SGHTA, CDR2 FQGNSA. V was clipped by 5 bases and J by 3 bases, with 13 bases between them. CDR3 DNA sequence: TGTGCCAGCAGCCCCCGGTATTTTCACACCGGGGAGCTGTTTTTT. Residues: CASSPRYFHTGELFF.

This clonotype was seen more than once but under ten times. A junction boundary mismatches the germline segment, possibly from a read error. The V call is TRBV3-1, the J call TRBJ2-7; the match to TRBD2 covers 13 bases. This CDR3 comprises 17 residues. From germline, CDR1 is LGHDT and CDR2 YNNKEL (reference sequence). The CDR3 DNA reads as TGTGCCACCAGCCTGGGACTAGCGGGGAGCGGTTGGGACGAGCAGTACTTC. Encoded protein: CATSLGLAGSGWDEQYF.

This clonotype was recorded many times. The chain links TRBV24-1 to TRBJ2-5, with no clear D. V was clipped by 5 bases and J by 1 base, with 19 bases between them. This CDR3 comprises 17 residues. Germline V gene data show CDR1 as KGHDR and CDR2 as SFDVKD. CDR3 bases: TGTGCCACCAGTGCCGTTCCCTCAACAGTTTTCCAAGAGACCCAGTACTTC. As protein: CATSAVPSTVFQETQYF.